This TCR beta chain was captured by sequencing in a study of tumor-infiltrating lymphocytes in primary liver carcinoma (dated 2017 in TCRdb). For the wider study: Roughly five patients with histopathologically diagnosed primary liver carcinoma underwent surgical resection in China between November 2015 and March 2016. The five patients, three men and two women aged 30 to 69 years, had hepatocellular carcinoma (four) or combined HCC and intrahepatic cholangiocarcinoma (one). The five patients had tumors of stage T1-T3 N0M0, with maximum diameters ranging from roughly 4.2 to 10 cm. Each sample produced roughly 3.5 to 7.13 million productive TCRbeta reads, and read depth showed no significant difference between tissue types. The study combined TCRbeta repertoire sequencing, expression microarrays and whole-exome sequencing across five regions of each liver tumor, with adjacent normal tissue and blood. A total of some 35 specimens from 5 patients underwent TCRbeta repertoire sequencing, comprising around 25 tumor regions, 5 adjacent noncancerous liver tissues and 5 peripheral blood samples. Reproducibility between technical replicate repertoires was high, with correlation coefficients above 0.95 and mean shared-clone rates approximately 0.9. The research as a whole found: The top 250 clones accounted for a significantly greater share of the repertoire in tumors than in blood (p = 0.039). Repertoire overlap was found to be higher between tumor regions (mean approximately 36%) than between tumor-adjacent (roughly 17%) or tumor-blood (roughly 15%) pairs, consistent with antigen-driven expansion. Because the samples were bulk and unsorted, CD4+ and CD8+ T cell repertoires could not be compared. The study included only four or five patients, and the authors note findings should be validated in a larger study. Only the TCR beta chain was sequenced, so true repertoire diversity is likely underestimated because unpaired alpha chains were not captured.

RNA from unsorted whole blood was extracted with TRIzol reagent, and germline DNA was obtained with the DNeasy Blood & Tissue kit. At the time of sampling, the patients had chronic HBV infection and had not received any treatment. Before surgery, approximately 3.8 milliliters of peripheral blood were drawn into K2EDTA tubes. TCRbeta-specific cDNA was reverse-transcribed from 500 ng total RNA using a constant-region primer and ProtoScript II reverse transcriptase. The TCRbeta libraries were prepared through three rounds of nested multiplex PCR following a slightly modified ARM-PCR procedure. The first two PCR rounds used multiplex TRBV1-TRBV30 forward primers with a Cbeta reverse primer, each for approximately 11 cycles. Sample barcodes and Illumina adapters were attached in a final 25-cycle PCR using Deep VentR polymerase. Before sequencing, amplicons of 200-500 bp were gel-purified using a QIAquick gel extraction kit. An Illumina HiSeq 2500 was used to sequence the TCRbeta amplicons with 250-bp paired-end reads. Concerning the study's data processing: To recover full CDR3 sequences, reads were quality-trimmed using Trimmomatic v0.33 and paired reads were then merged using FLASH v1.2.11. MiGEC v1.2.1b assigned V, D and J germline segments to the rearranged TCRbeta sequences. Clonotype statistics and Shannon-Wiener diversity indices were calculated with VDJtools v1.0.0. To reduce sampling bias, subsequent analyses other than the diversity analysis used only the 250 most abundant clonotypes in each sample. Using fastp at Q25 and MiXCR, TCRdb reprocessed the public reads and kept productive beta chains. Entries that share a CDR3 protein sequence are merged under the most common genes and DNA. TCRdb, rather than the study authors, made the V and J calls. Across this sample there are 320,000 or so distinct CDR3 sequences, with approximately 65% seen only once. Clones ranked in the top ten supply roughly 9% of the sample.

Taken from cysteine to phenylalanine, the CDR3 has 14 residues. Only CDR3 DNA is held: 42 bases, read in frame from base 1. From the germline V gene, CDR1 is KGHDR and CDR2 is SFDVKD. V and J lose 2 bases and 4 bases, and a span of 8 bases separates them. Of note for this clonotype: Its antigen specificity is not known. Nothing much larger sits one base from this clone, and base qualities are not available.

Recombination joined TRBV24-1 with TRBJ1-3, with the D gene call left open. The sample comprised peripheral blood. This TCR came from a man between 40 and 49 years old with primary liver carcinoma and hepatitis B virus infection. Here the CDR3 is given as CATSDSTSGNTIYF. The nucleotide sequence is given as TGTGCCACCAGTGATTCGACCTCGGGAAACACCATATATTTT.